Detailed here is one T cell receptor (beta chain). The target of this receptor is not known. No much larger clone is present one base from it, and per-base qualities are unavailable. The source of the sample is a study of blood T cell repertoires in COVID-19 (dated by TCRdb to about 2020). Background for the entire study: Collaborator samples came from the United States, Italy and Spain and covered acute and convalescent phases of COVID-19. The material from the prospective study consisted of cDNA or gDNA derived from T cells, B-cell-depleted T cells, or PBMCs. Subjects who had been exposed to COVID-19, were actively infected with it, or had recovered from it provided the deeply sampled blood TCRbeta repertoires that made up the dataset. The repertoires were released in a freely available public database meant as a resource for research on the immune response to SARS-CoV-2. Samples came from the ongoing ImmuneRACE study (first 160 participants) plus 1,254 subjects from 6 global collaborators. The sample metadata nearly always contained a de-identified subject ID, COVID-19 status, age in years and sex. HLA class I and class II types, where available, came from metadata supplied by the sample provider rather than from assay-based typing.

TCRbeta CDR3 regions were amplified from genomic DNA by means of the immunoSEQ Assay, a bias-controlled multiplex PCR. Under the source paper's analysis protocol: Nucleated cell counts per sample were estimated from amplification of reference gene primers within the assay. To quantify the absolute abundance of each unique TCRbeta CDR3 rearrangement, sequence reads were collapsed and filtered. Productive Simpson clonality was computed per sample as the square root of Simpson's diversity index over productive rearrangements. TCRdb stores this immuneACCESS table with in-frame sequences only. Part of the clones is absent; in the studies checked, under half of the shortfall reflects unresolved V genes, and no reason is known for the rest. The V and J calls and clone size come from that table; D and trimming were worked out from the DNA. This sample gives about 240,000 clones in total; roughly 82% of them show up just once. The ten most abundant clones make up over 9% of the sample.

Here is what the overall study found, with its caveats: The amount of clinical and demographic metadata varied by source and participant and was provided uncurated.

Spanning cysteine to phenylalanine, the CDR3 consists of 16 amino acids. The DNA shown is the 48-base CDR3, in frame from base 1. In the germline V gene, CDR1 corresponds to SGHTA and CDR2 to FQGTGA. V and J are trimmed by 3 bases and 5 bases, and the gene matches miss 9 bases of the junction. Whole blood was collected in K2EDTA tubes by collaborating institutions according to the institutions' own protocols. For TCRbeta analysis, collaborators shipped samples as frozen whole blood, isolated PBMCs, or DNA extracted from either of those sample types. Here the chain combines TRBV7-3 and TRBJ2-1; 8 middle bases align to TRBD2. The specimen was peripheral blood. The source is a man aged 80 or over with acute or convalescent COVID-19. The CDR3 protein sequence reads: CASSFTGTRADNEQFF. The DNA sequence is TGTGCCAGCAGCTTCACCGGGACTAGAGCAGACAATGAGCAGTTCTTC. This CDR3, with the reference TRBV7-3 and TRBJ2-1 proteins standing in past its ends, gives the full variable domain GAGVSQTPSNKVTEKGKYVELRCDPISGHTALYWYRQSLGQGPEFLIYFQGTGAADDSGLPNDRFFAVRPEGSVSTLKIQRTERGDSAVYLCASSFTGTRADNEQFFGPGTRLTVL.